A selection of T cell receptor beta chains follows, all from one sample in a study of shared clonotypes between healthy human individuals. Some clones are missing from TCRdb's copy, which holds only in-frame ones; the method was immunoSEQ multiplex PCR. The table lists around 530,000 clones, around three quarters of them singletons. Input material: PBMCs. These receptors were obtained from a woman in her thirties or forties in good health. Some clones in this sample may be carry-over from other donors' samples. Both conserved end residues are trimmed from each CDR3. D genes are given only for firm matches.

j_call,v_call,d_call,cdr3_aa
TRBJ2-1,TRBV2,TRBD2,ASSETQRETEQF
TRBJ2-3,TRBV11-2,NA,ASSLESRDTDTQY
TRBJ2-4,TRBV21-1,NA,ASSKGRSGGRSRAKNIQY
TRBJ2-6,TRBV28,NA,ASSFRVISGANVLT
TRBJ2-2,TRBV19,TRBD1,ASSAGTGSTGELF
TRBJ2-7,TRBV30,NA,AWSGGYSYEQY
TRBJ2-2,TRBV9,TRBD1,ASSELGTVLSGELF
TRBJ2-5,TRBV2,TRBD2,ASRGTSGRSRGETQY
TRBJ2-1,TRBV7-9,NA,ASSLGAFVNNEQF
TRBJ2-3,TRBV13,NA,ASSFGLGGTDTQY
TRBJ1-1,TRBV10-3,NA,AISEAGITEAF
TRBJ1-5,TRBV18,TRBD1,ASSPDRAGQPQH
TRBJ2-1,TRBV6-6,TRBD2,ASSYSASGRPNEQF
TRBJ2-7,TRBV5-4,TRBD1,ASSQGAGRLSYEQY
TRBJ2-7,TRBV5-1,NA,ASSPQTGPGEQY
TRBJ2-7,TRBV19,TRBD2,ASSSWPSGSREQY
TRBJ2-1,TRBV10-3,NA,AISLDSYNEQF
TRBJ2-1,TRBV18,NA,ASSRAGSSYNEQF
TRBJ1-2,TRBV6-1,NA,ASSENPGPPNYGYT
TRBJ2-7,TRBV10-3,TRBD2,AISGTSGKGPVGSYEQY
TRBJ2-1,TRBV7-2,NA,ASSSVQAVDSEQF
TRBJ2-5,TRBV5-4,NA,ASSLVEHETQY
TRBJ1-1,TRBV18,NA,ASSPTGKDTEAF
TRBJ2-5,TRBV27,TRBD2,ASNLFPGQAYWTSGETQY
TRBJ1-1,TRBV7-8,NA,ASSLAPTQQFEAF
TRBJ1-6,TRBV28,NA,ASRNRDNSPLH
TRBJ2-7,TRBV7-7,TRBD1,ASSLRGEQY
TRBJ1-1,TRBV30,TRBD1,AWNTGQGNTEAF
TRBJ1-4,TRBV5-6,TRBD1,ASDRVAYEKLF
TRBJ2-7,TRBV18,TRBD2,ASSSRLAEQY
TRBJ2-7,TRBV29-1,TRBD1,SVEGDRGLDEQY
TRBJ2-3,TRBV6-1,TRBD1,ASSEEDRPIDTQY
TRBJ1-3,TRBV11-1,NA,ASSLEYQGTGNTIY
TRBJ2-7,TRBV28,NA,ASSTVRREQY
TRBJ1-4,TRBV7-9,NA,ASSRAGEKLF
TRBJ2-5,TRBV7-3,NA,ASSLRGGSLETQY
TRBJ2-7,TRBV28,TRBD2,ASSLAGGPRQY
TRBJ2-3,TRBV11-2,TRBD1,ASSHLSAGTGGTDTQY
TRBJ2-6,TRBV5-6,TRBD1,ASSLGQGGANVLT
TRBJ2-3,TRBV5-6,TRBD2,ASSYFTSGKGEDTQY
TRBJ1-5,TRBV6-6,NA,ASGSGNSNQPQH
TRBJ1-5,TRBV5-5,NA,ASSPLGGQPQH
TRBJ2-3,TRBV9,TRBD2,ASSVAPDRGTSGSSDTQY
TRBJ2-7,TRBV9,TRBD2,ASSVEAGAYEQY
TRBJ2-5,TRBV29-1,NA,SVERAGNQETQY
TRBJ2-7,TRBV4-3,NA,ASSQENLGVYEQY
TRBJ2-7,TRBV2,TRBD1,ASSEAGQEY
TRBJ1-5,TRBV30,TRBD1,AWRDRGSNQPQH
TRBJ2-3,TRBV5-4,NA,ASSLDGWTDTQY
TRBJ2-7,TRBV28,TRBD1,ASGQGSHEQY